Each of the 8 T cell receptor beta chains below was sequenced from the same sample in a study of glioma-infiltrating T cells after dendritic cell vaccination. Sequencing was performed with immunoSEQ multiplex PCR; in TCRdb, only in-frame clones are kept and a portion is missing. The table includes fewer than 35,000 clones, more than 85% detected once. Here the sequenced sample was blood, taken before dendritic cell vaccination. All receptors derive from a human donor with glioblastoma.

The CDR3 loop is CASSLGTSGGAYEQYF. CDR3 bases: TGTGCCAGCAGCTTGGGGACTAGCGGGGGGGCCTACGAGCAGTACTTC. V and J are TRBV5-4 and TRBJ2-7; 15 bases map to TRBD2. The CDR3 extends over 16 amino acids. V lost 0 bases, J lost 2 bases, and 0 bases stayed unmatched. Per the germline V gene, CDR1 is SGHNT and CDR2 is YYREEE (reference sequence).

As DNA, the CDR3 is TGTGCCAGCAGCTTGGCTAGGGGGCCCTACGAGCAGTACTTC. Translation: CASSLARGPYEQYF. The chain employs TRBV5-4 and TRBJ2-7, with 7 positions matching TRBD1. The germline CDR1 and CDR2 sequences are SGHNT and YYREEE (reference sequence). This CDR3 is 14 amino acids long. V lost 0 bases to trimming and J lost 2 bases; unmatched junction nucleotides: 2. Using reference TRBV5-4 and TRBJ2-7 for the parts outside the CDR3, the full variable domain is ETGVTQSPTHLIKTRGQQVTLRCSSQSGHNTVSWYQQALGQGPQFIFQYYREEENGRGNFPPRFSGLQFPNYSSELNVNALELDDSALYLCASSLARGPYEQYFGPGTRLTVT.

The sample holds one count of this clone. V gene TRBV6-1 combines with J gene TRBJ2-7; 10 positions match TRBD1. In germline, CDR1 is MNHNS, CDR2 SASEGT. J was trimmed by 9 bases and V by 6 bases; bases with no gene match: 8. The CDR3 runs to 13 residues. Here the CDR3 reads CASSRDRGRGQYF. CDR3 DNA: TGTGCCAGCAGCAGAGACAGGGGGCGAGGGCAGTACTTC.

The chain carries TRBV5-1 and TRBJ1-2; D not resolved. Trimming took 0 bases from V and 6 from J, leaving 6 bases between them. This CDR3 is built from 12 residues. Germline CDR1 and CDR2: SGHRS and YFSETQ. DNA for the CDR3: TGCGCCAGCAGCTTGGGGGAGCATGGCTACACCTTC. It yields the protein CASSLGEHGYTF.

This clone occurred once. CDR3 sequence reads: CASSDTGTRQTDTQYF. In DNA form, the CDR3 reads TGTGCCAGCAGCGATACCGGGACTAGACAAACAGATACGCAGTATTTT. The chain is built from TRBV27 and TRBJ2-3; 8 bases agree with TRBD2. V gave up 6 bases and J gave up 3 bases; unmatched junction bases: 11. Per germline, CDR1 MNHEY and CDR2 SMNVEV (reference sequence). The CDR3 is made up of 16 amino acids.

Comment on this clone: Mismatch with germline at one junction end may stem from a read error. Distinct nucleotide sequences in the sample also encode this CDR3. The CDR3 DNA follows: TGTGCCATCAGTGAGTCGGCCAGCCGAGGGAATTCCCCCCTCCACTTT. Translating it yields CAISESASRGNSPLHF. The genes are TRBV10-3 and TRBJ1-6; D unclear. Per the germline V gene, CDR1 is ENHRY and CDR2 is SYGVKD. The CDR3 runs to 16 residues.

This rearrangement joins TRBV6-6 to TRBJ1-1, with unresolved D. Germline CDR1 and CDR2: MNHNY and SVGAGI (reference sequence). The V and J ends lost 7 bases and 1 base respectively, with 4 bases between them. The CDR3 totals 11 residues. The CDR3 nucleotides are TGTGCCAGCATCGGGAACACTGAAGCTTTCTTT. This sequence encodes CASIGNTEAFF.

The V gene is TRBV10-3, the J gene TRBJ2-1; D is unresolved. Trimming removed 4 bases at V and 5 bases at J, with 9 bases between. Germline lookup yields CDR1 ENHRY and CDR2 SYGVKD. The CDR3 totals 13 residues. The CDR3 DNA reads TGTGCCATCAGTGCCACACCCCACAATGAGCAGTTCTTC. Translation gives CAISATPHNEQFF.